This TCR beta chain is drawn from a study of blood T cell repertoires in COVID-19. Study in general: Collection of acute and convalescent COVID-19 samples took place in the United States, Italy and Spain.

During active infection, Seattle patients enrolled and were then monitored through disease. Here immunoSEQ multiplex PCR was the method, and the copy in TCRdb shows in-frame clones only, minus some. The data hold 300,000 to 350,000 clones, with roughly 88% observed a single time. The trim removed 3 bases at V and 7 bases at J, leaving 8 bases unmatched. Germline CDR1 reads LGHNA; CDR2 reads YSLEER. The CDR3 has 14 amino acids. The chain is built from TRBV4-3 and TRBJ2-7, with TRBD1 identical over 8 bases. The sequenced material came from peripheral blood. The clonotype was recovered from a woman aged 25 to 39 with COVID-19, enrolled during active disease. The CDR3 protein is CASSHDRGFWEQYF. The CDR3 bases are TGCGCCAGCAGCCACGACAGGGGCTTTTGGGAGCAGTACTTC.